Presented here are 5 T cell receptor beta chains from one specimen sequenced in a study of identical twins. Each CDR3 protein gets one entry after TCRdb re-called the 5' RACE reads with MiXCR. The sample has 640,000 or so distinct CDR3 sequences, approximately 6% seen once. The sequenced sample was naive T cells sorted from blood. The receptors come from a man younger than 30 in good health.

In its sample, this clonotype was seen many times. The chain has TRBV5-1 and TRBJ2-1, with 8 nucleotides matching TRBD1. Trimming took 1 base from V and 6 from J; bases not matched to a gene: 9. CDR1 is SGHRS, CDR2 YFSETQ, per germline. The CDR3 is 16 amino acids. The CDR3 coding sequence is TGCGCCAGCAGCTTGACCGGACAGGGCGGGTCCAATGAGCAGTTCTTC. Amino acids: CASSLTGQGGSNEQFF.

This clonotype was observed at least ten times. The rearrangement links TRBV20-1 to TRBJ2-1, with 9 positions matching TRBD2. V was clipped by 3 bases and J by 1 base; unmatched bases: 4. The CDR3 is 15 amino acids. The V gene's germline CDR1 is DFQATT and CDR2 SNEGSKA (reference sequence). CDR3 DNA sequence: TGCAGTGCTAGGGTTCTAGCGGGATCCTACAATGAGCAGTTCTTC. This gives the protein CSARVLAGSYNEQFF.

This clonotype was seen more than once but under ten times. The chain uses TRBV7-9 and TRBJ2-5, with D tentatively TRBD2 (5 bases). There are 16 residues in the CDR3. CDR1 is SEHNR and CDR2 is FQNEAQ in the germline V gene (reference sequence). Trimming removed 3 bases from V and 2 bases from J, with 16 bases in between. CDR3 DNA: TGTGCCAGCAGCTTCCAACTAGTTCCTGATCAAGAGACCCAGTACTTC. Protein: CASSFQLVPDQETQYF. Full variable domain (outside the CDR3, taken from reference TRBV7-9 and TRBJ2-5): DTGVSQNPRHKITKRGQNVTFRCDPISEHNRLYWYRQTLGQGPEFLTYFQNEAQLEKSRLLSDRFSAERPKGSFSTLEIQRTEQGDSAMYLCASSFQLVPDQETQYFGPGTRLLVL.

The table lists this clonotype with many counts. CDR3 in amino acids: CATVPAGLAGGNTGELFF. In DNA, the CDR3 is TGTGCCACCGTACCCGCGGGACTAGCGGGAGGAAACACCGGGGAGCTGTTTTTT. This rearrangement joins TRBV24-1 to TRBJ2-2, with 15 bases fitting TRBD2. J lost 2 bases, V lost 9 bases, and 9 bases had no gene match. This CDR3 region has 18 residues. CDR1 and CDR2 (germline): KGHDR, SFDVKD.

In its sample, this clonotype was seen many times. The V call is TRBV4-3, the J call TRBJ2-1, with D uncertain. This CDR3 has 12 amino acids. V was trimmed by 4 bases and J by 8 bases, leaving 9 bases between them. CDR1 is LGHNA, CDR2 YSLEER, per germline. CDR3 amino acids: CASSPDFHEQFF. DNA of the CDR3: TGCGCCAGCAGCCCCGACTTTCATGAGCAGTTCTTC.